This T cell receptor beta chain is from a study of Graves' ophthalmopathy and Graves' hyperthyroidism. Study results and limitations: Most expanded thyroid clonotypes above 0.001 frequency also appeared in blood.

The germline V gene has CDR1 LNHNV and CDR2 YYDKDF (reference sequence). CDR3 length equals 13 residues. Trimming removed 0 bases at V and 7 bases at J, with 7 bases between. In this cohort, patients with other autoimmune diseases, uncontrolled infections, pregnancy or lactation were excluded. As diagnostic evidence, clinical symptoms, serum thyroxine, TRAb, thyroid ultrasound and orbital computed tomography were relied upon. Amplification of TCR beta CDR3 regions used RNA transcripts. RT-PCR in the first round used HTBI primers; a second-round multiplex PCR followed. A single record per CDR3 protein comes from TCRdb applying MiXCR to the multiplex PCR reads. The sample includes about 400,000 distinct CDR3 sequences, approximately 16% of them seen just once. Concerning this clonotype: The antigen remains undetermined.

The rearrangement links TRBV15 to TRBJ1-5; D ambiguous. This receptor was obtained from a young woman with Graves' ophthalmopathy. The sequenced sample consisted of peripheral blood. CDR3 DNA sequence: TGTGCCACCAGCAGAGATTGGAACCAGCCCCAGCATTTT. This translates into CATSRDWNQPQHF.